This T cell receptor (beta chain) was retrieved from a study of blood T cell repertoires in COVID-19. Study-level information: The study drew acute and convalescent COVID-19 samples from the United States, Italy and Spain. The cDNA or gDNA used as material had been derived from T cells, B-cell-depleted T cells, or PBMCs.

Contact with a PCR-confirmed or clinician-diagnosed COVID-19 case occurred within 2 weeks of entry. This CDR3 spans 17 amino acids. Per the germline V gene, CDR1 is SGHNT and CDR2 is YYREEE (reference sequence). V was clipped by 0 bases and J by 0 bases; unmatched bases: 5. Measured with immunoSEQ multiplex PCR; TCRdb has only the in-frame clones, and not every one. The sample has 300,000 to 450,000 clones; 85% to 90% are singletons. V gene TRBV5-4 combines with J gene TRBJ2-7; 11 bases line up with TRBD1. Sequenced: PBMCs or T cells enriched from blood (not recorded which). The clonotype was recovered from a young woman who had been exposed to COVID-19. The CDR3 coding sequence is TGTGCCAGCAGCTTGGCGGGACAGGGGGGTCTCTCCTACGAGCAGTACTTC. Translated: CASSLAGQGGLSYEQYF.